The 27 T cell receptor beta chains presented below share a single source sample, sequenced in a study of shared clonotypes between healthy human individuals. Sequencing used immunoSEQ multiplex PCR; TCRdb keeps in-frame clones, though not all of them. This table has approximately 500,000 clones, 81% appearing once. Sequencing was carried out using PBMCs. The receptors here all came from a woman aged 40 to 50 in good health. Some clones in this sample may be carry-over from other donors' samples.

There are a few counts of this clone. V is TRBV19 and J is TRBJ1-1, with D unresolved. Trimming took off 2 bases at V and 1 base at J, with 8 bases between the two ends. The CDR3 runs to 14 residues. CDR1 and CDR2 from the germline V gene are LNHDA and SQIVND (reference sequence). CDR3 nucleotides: TGTGCCAGTAGTATATGGTGGCAGAACACTGAAGCTTTCTTT. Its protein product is CASSIWWQNTEAFF.

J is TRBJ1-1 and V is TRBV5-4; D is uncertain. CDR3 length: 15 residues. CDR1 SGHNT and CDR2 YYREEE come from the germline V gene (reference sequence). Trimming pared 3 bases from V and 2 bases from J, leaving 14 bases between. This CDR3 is CASSSPIDGNTEAFF. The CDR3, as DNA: TGTGCCAGCAGCTCTCCCATCGATGGAAACACTGAAGCTTTCTTT.

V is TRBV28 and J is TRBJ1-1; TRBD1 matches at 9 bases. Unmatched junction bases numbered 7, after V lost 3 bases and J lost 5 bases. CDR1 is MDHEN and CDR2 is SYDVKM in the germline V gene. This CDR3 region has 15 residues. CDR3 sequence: CASSFTGTGITEAFF. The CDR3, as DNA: TGTGCCAGCAGTTTCACCGGGACAGGGATAACTGAAGCTTTCTTT.

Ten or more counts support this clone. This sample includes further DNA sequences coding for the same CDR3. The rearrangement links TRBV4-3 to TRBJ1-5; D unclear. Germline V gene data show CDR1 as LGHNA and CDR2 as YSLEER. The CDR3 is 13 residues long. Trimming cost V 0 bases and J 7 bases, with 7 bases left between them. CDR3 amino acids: CASSQDREQPQHF. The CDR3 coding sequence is TGCGCCAGCAGCCAAGATCGGGAACAGCCCCAGCATTTT.

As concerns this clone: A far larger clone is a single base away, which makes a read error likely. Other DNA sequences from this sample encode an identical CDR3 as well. This chain's CDR3 is CASSVLALNTEAFF. The CDR3 nucleotides read TGTGCCAGCAGTGTGTTGGCCTTGAACACTGAAGCTTTCTTT. This sequence joins TRBV2 and TRBJ1-1; D not resolved. The germline CDR1 and CDR2 sequences are SNHLY and FYNNEI. The CDR3 totals 14 residues. The V and J ends lost 4 bases and 0 bases respectively, with 9 bases between them.

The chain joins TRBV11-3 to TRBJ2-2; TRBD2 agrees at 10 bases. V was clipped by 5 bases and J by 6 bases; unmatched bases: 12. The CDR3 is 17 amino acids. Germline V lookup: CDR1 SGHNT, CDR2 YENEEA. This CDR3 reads CASSPGSSGRAAGELFF. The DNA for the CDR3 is TGTGCCAGCAGCCCCGGGTCGAGCGGGAGGGCTGCCGGGGAGCTGTTTTTT.

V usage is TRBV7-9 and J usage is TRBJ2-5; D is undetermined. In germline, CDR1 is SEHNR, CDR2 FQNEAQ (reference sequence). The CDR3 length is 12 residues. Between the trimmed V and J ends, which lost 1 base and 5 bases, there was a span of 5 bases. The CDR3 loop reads CASSLVAETQYF. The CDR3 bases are TGTGCCAGCAGCTTAGTTGCGGAGACCCAGTACTTC. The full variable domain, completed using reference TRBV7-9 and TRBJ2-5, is DTGVSQNPRHKITKRGQNVTFRCDPISEHNRLYWYRQTLGQGPEFLTYFQNEAQLEKSRLLSDRFSAERPKGSFSTLEIQRTEQGDSAMYLCASSLVAETQYFGPGTRLLVL.

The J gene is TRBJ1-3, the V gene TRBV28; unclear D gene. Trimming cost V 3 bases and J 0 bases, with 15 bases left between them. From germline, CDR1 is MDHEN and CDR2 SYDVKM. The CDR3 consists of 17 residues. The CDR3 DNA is TGTGCCAGCAGTTTGGGAGCCGTCAGCCCCTCTGGAAACACCATATATTTT. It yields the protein CASSLGAVSPSGNTIYF.

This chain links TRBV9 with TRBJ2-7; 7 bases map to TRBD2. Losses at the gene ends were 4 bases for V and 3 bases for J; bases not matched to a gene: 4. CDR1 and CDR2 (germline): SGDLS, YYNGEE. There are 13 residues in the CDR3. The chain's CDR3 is CASSPRTSYEQYF. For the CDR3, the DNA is TGTGCCAGCAGCCCACGGACTAGCTACGAGCAGTACTTC. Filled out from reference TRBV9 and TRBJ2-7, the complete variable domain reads DSGVTQTPKHLITATGQRVTLRCSPRSGDLSVYWYQQSLDQGLQFLIQYYNGEERAKGNILERFSAQQFPDLHSELNLSSLELGDSALYFCASSPRTSYEQYFGPGTRLTVT.

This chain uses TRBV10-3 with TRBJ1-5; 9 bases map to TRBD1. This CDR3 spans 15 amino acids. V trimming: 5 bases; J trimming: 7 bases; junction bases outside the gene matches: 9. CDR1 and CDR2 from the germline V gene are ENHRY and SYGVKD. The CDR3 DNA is TGTGCCATCAGTACCGGGACAGGGTTTATCCAGCCCCAGCATTTT. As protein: CAISTGTGFIQPQHF.

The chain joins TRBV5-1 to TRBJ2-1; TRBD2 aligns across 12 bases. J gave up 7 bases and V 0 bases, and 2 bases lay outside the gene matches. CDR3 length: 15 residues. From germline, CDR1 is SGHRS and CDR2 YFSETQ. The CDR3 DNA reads TGCGCCAGCAGCTTGGCTAGCGGGAGGGCTAATGAGCAGTTCTTC. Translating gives CASSLASGRANEQFF.

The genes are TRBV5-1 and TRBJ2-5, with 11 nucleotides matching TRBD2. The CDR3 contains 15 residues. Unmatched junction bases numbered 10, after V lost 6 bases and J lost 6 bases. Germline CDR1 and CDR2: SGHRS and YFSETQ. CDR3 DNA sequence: TGCGCCAGCACGGAGACTAGCGGGATAGGAAAGACCCAGTACTTC. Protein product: CASTETSGIGKTQYF. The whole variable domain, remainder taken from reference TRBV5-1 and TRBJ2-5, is KAGVTQTPRYLIKTRGQQVTLSCSPISGHRSVSWYQQTPGQGLQFLFEYFSETQRNKGNFPGRFSGRQFSNSRSEMNVSTLELGDSALYLCASTETSGIGKTQYFGPGTRLLVL.

The DNA of the CDR3 is TGTGCCAGTGAACAGGTCCGTGGGGCCAACGTCCTGACTTTC. This translates into CASEQVRGANVLTF. The chain uses TRBV6-1 and TRBJ2-6; maybe TRBD1 (5 bases). The CDR3 covers 14 residues. Trimming shortened V by 9 bases and J by 3 bases, and 12 bases separated the two germline ends. From germline, CDR1 is MNHNS and CDR2 SASEGT.

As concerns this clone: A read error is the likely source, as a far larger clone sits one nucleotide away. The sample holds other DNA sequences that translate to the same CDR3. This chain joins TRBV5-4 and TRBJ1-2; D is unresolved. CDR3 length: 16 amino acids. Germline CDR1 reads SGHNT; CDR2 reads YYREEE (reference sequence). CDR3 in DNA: TGTGCAAGCAGCACCCAGGAGGAAAGTTACTATGGAGGCTACACCTTC. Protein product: CASSTQEESYYGGYTF. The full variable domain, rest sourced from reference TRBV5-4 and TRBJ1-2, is ETGVTQSPTHLIKTRGQQVTLRCSSQSGHNTVSWYQQALGQGPQFIFQYYREEENGRGNFPPRFSGLQFPNYSSELNVNALELDDSALYLCASSTQEESYYGGYTFGSGTRLTVV.

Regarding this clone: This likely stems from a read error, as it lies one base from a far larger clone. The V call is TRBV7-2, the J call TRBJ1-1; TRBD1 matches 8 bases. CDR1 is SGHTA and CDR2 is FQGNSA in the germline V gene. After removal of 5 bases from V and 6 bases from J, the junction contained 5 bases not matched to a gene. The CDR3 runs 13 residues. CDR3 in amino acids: CASSTCRGPEAFF. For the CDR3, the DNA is TGTGCCAGCAGCACCTGCAGGGGGCCTGAAGCTTTCTTT. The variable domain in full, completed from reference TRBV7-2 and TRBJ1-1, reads GAGVSQSPSNKVTEKGKDVELRCDPISGHTALYWYRQSLGQGLEFLIYFQGNSAPDKSGLPSDRFSAERTGGSVSTLTIQRTQQEDSAVYLCASSTCRGPEAFFGQGTRLTVV.

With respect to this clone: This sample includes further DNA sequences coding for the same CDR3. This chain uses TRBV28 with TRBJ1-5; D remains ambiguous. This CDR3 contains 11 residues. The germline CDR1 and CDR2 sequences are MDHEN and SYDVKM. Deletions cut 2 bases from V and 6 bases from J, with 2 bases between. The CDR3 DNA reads TGTGCCAGCAGTTTAGGTCAGCCCCAGCATTTT. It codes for CASSLGQPQHF.

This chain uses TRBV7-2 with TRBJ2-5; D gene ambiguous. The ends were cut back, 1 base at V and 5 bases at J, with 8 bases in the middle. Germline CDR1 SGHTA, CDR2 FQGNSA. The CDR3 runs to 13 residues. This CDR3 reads CASSLGIRETQYF. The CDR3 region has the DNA TGTGCCAGCAGCTTAGGGATCCGGGAGACCCAGTACTTC.

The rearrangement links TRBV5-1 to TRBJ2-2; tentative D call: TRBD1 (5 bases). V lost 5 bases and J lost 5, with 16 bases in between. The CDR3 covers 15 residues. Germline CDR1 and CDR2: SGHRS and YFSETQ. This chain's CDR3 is CASSLSQGRTGELFF. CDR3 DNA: TGCGCCAGCAGTTTGAGTCAGGGTCGGACCGGGGAGCTGTTTTTT.

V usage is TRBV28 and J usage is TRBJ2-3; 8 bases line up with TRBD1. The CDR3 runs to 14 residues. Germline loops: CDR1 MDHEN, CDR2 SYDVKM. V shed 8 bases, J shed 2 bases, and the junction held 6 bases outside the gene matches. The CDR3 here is CASRGQGDTDTQYF. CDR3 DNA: TGTGCCAGCCGTGGACAGGGAGACACAGATACGCAGTATTTT.

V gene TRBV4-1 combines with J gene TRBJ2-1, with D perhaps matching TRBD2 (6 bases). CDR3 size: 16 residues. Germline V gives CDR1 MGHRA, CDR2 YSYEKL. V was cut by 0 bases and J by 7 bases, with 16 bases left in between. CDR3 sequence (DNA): TGCGCCAGCAGCCAAGATCGAGTCGGGAGCTGGAATGAGCAGTTCTTC. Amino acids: CASSQDRVGSWNEQFF.

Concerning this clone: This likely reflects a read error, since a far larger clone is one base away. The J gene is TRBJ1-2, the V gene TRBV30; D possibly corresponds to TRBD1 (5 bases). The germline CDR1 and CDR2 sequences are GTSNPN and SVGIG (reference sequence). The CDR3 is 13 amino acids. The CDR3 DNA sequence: TGTGCCTGTAGTGTAATAGGGACGCAAGGCTACACCTTC. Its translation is CACSVIGTQGYTF.

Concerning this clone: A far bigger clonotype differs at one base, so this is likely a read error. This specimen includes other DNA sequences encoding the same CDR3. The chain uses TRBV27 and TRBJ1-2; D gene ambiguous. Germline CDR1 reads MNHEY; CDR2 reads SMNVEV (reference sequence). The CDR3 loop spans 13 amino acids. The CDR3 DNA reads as TGTGCCAGCAGTCTATCCGGTGGCTATGGCTACACCTTC. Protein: CASSLSGGYGYTF.

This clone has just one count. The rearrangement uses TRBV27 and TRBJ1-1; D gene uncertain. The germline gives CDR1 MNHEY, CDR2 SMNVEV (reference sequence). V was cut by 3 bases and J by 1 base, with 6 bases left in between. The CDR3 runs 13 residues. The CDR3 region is CASSLDGNTEAFF. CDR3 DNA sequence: TGTGCCAGCAGTTTGGACGGGAACACTGAAGCTTTCTTT.

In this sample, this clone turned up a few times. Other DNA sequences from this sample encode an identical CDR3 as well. The CDR3 is CASSLGAGVETQYF. In nucleotides, the CDR3 is TGTGCCAGCAGCTTGGGGGCGGGGGTTGAGACCCAGTACTTC. This rearrangement joins TRBV7-3 to TRBJ2-5, with D possibly TRBD2 on 7 matching bases. The CDR3 totals 14 residues. V lost 3 bases and J 5 bases, leaving 13 bases between the germline ends. Germline values: CDR1 SGHTA, CDR2 FQGTGA.

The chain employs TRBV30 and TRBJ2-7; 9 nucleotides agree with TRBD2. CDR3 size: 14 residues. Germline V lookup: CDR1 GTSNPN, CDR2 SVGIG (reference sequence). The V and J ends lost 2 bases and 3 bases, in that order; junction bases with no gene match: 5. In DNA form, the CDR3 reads TGTGCCTGGAGTTGGGCTAGCGGGAACTACGAGCAGTACTTC. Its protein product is CAWSWASGNYEQYF.

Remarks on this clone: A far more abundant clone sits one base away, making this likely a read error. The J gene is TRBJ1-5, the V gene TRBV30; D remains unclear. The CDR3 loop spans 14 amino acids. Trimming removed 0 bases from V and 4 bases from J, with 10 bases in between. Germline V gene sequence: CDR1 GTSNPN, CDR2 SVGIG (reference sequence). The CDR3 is CAWSVTWGNQPQHF. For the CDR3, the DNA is TGTGCCTGGAGTGTCACGTGGGGTAATCAGCCCCAGCATTTT.

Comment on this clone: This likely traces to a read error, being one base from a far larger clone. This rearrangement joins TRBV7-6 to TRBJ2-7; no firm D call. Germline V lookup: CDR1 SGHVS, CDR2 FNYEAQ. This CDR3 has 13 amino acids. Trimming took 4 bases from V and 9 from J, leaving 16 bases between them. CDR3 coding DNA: TGTGCCAGCAGCTCTCTGTGGAGTTTGGTGCAGTACTTC. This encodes CASSSLWSLVQYF.